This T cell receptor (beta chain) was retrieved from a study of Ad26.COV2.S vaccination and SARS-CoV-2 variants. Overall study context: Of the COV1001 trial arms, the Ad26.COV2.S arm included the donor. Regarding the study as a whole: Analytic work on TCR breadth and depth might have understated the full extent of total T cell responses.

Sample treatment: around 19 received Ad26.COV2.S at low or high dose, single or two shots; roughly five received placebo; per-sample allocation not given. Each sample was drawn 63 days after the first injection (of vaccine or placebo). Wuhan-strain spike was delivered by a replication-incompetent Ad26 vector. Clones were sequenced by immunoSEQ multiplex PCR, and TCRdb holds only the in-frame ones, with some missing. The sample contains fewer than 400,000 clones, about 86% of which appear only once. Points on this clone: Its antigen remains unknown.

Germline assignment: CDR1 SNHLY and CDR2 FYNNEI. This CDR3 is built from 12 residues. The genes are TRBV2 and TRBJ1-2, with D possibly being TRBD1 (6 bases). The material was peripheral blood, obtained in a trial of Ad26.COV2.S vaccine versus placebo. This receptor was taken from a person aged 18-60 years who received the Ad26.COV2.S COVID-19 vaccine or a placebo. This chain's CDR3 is CAGWGRTAGYTF. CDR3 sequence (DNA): TGTGCAGGTTGGGGGCGGACCGCTGGCTACACCTTC.